This T cell receptor beta chain stems from a study of OX40 agonist ivuxolimab in advanced cancers. Study context: Hepatocellular carcinoma, melanoma, renal cell or head and neck cancer affected the dose-escalation patients. Study-wide findings and caveats: Dosing at 0.1 to 3.0 mg/kg was accompanied by clonal expansion of CD4+ and CD8+ blood T cells by week 6. The mean number of expanded clones was higher in CD8+ T cells than in CD4+.

This clone was detected once. Antigen: not known. Sequencing was performed with immunoSEQ multiplex PCR; in TCRdb, only in-frame clones are kept and a portion is missing. The data contain about 61,000 clones, around 83% of them seen just once; the ten biggest clones take up around 3.5%. The CDR3 sequence is 16 residues long. V dropped 2 bases and J dropped 11 bases, with 24 bases sitting between them. Per the germline V gene, CDR1 is SEHNR and CDR2 is FQNEAQ (reference sequence). The chain recombines TRBV7-9 with TRBJ1-1; tentatively, D is TRBD1 (6 bases). Sequencing used CD4+ or CD8+ T cells sorted from blood, obtained in a trial of the OX40 agonist ivuxolimab. This clonotype was sampled from an adult with an advanced solid tumor such as melanoma, head and neck, liver or kidney cancer. CDR3 sequence (DNA): TGTGCCAGCAGCTTAACCCGCGGAGGGGGTAGTTTGTGGGCTTTCTTT. Translating gives CASSLTRGGGSLWAFF.